The present entry profiles one T cell receptor beta chain with its context. Antigen unknown. The CDR3 covers 17 residues. V dropped 4 bases and J dropped 1 base, with 19 bases sitting between them. The germline V gene encodes CDR1 MNHEY and CDR2 SVGAGI. Each CDR3 protein is one row after TCRdb ran MiXCR on the reads. This table holds under 800,000 distinct CDR3 sequences, around 24% found once. This sample was included in a study of T cell repertoires in cytomegalovirus infection. About the research overall: Shared public TCR beta signatures pointed to both CMV infection and a matching HLA type.

Study findings and constraints: CMV-specific TCR beta clonotypes restricted by HLA-C dominated the ex vivo response.

Sequencing input: CD8+ T cells from PBMCs. The chain has TRBV6-5 and TRBJ1-2; the D gene is possibly TRBD1 (6 bases). The source is a human donor in good health (CMV status not recorded). Some clones in this sample may be carry-over from other donors' samples. The DNA for the CDR3 is TGTGCCAGCAGTTGGACTACGGACAGCCTCTTTAACTATGGCTACACCTTC. This sequence encodes CASSWTTDSLFNYGYTF.